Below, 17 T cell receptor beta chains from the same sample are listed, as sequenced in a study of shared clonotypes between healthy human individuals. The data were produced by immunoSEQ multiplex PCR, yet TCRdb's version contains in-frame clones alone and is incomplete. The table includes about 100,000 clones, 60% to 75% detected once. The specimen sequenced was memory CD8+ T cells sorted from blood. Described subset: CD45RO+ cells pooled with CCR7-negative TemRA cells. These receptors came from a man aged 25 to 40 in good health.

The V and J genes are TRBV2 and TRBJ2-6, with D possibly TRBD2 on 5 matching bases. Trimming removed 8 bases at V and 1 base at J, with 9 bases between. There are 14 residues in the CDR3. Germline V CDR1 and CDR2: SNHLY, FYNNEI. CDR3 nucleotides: TGTGCCAGCGGTCGGGGTTCTGGGGCCAACGTCCTGACTTTC. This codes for CASGRGSGANVLTF.

In DNA form, the CDR3 reads TGTGCCAGCAGTGAAGCGCCCGGGGGAAGGGACACCGGGGAGCTGTTTTTT. Translation gives CASSEAPGGRDTGELFF. V usage is TRBV2 and J usage is TRBJ2-2, with D tentatively TRBD2 (6 bases). V lost 0 bases and J lost 3, with 14 bases in between. CDR1 and CDR2 (germline): SNHLY, FYNNEI. The CDR3 contains 17 residues.

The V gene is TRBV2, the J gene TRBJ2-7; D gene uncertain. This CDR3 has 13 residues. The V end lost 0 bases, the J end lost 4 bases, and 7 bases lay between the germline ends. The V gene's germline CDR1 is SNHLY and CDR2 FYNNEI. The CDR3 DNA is TGTGCCAGCAGTGAAGCTCTAGAATACGAGCAGTACTTC. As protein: CASSEALEYEQYF.

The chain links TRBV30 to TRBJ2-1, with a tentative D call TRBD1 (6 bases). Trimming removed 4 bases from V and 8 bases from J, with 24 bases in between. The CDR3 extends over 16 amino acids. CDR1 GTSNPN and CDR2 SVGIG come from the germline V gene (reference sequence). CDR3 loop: CAWNDVGDTTGDEQFF. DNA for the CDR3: TGTGCCTGGAATGATGTCGGGGACACCACAGGCGATGAGCAGTTCTTC.

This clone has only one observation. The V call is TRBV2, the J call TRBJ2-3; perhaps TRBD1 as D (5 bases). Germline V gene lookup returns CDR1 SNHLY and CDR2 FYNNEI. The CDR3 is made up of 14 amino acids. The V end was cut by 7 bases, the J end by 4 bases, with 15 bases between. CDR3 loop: CASTQGQGPDTQYF. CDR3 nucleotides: TGTGCCAGCACCCAGGGTCAGGGCCCAGATACGCAGTATTTT.

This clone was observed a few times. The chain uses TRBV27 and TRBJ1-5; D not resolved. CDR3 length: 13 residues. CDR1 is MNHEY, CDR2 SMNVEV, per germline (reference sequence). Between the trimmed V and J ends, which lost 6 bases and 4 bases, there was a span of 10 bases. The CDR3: CASSRGPNQPQHF. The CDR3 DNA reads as TGTGCCAGCAGCCGAGGCCCTAATCAGCCCCAGCATTTT.

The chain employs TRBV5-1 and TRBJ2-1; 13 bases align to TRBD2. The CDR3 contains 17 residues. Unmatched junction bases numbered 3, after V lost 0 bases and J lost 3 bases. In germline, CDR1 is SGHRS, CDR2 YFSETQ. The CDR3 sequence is CASSLEGLAGDYNEQFF. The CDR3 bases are TGCGCCAGCAGCTTGGAAGGACTAGCGGGAGACTACAATGAGCAGTTCTTC.

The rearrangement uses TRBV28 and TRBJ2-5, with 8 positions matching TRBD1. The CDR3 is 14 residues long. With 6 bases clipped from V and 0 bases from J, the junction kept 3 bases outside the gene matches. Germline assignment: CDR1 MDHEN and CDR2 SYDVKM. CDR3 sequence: CASRTGVDQETQYF. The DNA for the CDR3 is TGTGCCAGCAGGACAGGGGTAGACCAAGAGACCCAGTACTTC.

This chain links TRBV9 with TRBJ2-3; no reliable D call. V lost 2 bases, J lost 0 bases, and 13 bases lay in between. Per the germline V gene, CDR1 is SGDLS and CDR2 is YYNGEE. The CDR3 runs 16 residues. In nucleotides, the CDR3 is TGTGCCAGCAGCGTCGGTTCTTCGCTAAGCACAGATACGCAGTATTTT. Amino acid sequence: CASSVGSSLSTDTQYF.

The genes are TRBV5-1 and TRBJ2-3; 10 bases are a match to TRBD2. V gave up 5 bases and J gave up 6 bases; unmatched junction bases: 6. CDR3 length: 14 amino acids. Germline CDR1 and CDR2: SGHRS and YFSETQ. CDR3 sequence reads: CASSRSSGSDTQYF. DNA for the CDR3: TGCGCCAGCAGTCGGTCTAGCGGGAGTGATACGCAGTATTTT.

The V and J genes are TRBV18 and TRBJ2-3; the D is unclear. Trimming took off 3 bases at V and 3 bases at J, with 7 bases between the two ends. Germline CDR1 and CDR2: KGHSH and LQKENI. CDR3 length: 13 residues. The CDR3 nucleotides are TGTGCCAGCTCACCGTCCGAAACAGATACGCAGTATTTT. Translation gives CASSPSETDTQYF.

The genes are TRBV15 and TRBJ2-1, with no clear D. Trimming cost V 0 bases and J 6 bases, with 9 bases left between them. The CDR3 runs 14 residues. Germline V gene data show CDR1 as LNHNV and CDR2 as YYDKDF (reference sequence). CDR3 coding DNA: TGTGCCACCAGCAGAGATCTTTCAGCCAATGAGCAGTTCTTC. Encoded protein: CATSRDLSANEQFF.

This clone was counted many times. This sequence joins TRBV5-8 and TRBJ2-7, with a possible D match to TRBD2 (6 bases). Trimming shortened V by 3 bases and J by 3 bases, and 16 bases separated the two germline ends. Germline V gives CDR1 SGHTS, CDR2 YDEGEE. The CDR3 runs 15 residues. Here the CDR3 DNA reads TGTGCCAGCAGCTCGCCGGGACTGTCGAACTACGAGCAGTACTTC. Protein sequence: CASSSPGLSNYEQYF.

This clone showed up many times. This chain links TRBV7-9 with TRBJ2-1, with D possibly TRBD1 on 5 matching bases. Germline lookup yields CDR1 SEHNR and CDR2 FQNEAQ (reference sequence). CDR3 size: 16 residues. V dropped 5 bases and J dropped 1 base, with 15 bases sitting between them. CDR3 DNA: TGTGCCAGCAGCCCCCGCGCAGGGCAGTCCTACAATGAGCAGTTCTTC. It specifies CASSPRAGQSYNEQFF.

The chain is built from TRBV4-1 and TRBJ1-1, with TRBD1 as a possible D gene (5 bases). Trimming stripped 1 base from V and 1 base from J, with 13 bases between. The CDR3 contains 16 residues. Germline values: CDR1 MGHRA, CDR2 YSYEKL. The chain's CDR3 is CASSQVPGFTNTEAFF. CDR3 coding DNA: TGCGCCAGCAGCCAAGTCCCAGGGTTTACGAACACTGAAGCTTTCTTT.

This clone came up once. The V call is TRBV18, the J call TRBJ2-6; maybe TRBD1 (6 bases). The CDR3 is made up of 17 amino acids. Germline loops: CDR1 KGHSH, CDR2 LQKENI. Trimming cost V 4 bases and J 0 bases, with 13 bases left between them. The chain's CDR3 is CASSHGTHFSGANVLTF. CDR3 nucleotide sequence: TGTGCCAGCTCACACGGGACACATTTCTCTGGGGCCAACGTCCTGACTTTC.

The CDR3 nucleotides read TGTGCCAGCAGCTTACTCCCGGGACTCCGACTGAACACCGGGGAGCTGTTTTTT. This codes for CASSLLPGLRLNTGELFF. The chain couples TRBV11-2 to TRBJ2-2; tentatively, D is TRBD2 (6 bases). Trimming stripped 2 bases from V and 1 base from J, with 17 bases between. Germline V lookup: CDR1 SGHAT, CDR2 FQNNGV. The CDR3 contains 18 residues.